The next 18 T cell receptor beta chains were all read from a single sample in a study of T cell responses to AZD1222 COVID-19 vaccine. Sequencing was performed with immunoSEQ multiplex PCR; in TCRdb, only in-frame clones are kept and a portion is missing. There are 150,000 or so clones in the sample; 91% occur only once, and about 4.6% lies in the top ten. Here the sequenced sample was peripheral blood, taken on day 0 of AZD1222 vaccination. Receptors originate from an adult in good health.

This clone occurred a few times. The V and J genes are TRBV7-2 and TRBJ2-5; D ambiguous. Germline values: CDR1 SGHTA, CDR2 FQGNSA. V gave up 1 base and J gave up 2 bases, with 5 bases separating them. This CDR3 has 13 residues. The CDR3, as DNA: TGTGCCAGCAGCTTAGGGTGGCAAGAGACCCAGTACTTC. It translates to CASSLGWQETQYF.

The J gene is TRBJ1-6, the V gene TRBV2; D is possibly TRBD1 (5 bases). The CDR3 sequence is 15 residues long. Germline assignment: CDR1 SNHLY and CDR2 FYNNEI. V lost 7 bases to trimming and J lost 8 bases, with 18 bases between them. Here the CDR3 DNA reads TGTGCCAGCATTCGGGGACCCCTCCGGGATTCACCCCTCCACTTT. Translating it yields CASIRGPLRDSPLHF.

This chain links TRBV7-2 with TRBJ2-7; D is ambiguous. Germline V lookup: CDR1 SGHTA, CDR2 FQGNSA. The CDR3 is 13 residues long. Deletions cut 10 bases from V and 6 bases from J, with 19 bases between. The CDR3 nucleotides read TGTGCCACCGCGGACCATCTGGGAAGCGAGCAGTACTTC. It yields the protein CATADHLGSEQYF.

CDR3 in DNA: TGTGCCAGCAGCCAGGGACAGTCTCAGCCCCAGCATTTT. This encodes CASSQGQSQPQHF. V gene TRBV5-6 combines with J gene TRBJ1-5; 7 bases are shared with TRBD1. Germline assignment: CDR1 SGHDT and CDR2 YYEEEE. Trimming cost V 4 bases and J 6 bases; bases outside gene matches: 4. The CDR3 totals 13 residues.

The chain uses TRBV4-3 and TRBJ2-1, with D possibly matching TRBD2 (6 bases). The CDR3 extends over 18 amino acids. V lost 0 bases, J lost 2 bases, and 17 bases lay in between. Per germline, CDR1 LGHNA and CDR2 YSLEER. In DNA, the CDR3 is TGCGCCAGCAGCCAAGATGGCGGGCGGGACCCTGCCTACAATGAGCAGTTCTTC. It codes for CASSQDGGRDPAYNEQFF.

This sequence joins TRBV27 and TRBJ1-6; TRBD1 matches at 7 bases. This CDR3 region has 16 residues. V lost 5 bases to trimming and J lost 6 bases; unmatched junction nucleotides: 10. Germline loops: CDR1 MNHEY, CDR2 SMNVEV (reference sequence). The CDR3, as DNA: TGTGCCAGCAGTAATATCCCGGGACAGCCTAATTCACCCCTCCACTTT. It encodes CASSNIPGQPNSPLHF.

This chain links TRBV3-1 (or the pseudogene TRBV3-2) with TRBJ1-3, with D hard to call. CDR1 and CDR2 (germline): LGHDT, YNNKEL (reference sequence). The CDR3 length is 13 residues. Trimming left V 4 bases short and J 4 bases short, with 8 bases between. In DNA, the CDR3 is TGTGCCAGCAGCCCCAACGGGGGAAACACCATATATTTT. Amino acid sequence: CASSPNGGNTIYF.

V gene TRBV5-6 combines with J gene TRBJ2-1, with 9 bases fitting TRBD2. Per germline, CDR1 SGHDT and CDR2 YYEEEE. The CDR3 is 14 amino acids. V was clipped by 5 bases and J by 4 bases; unmatched bases: 4. CDR3 bases: TGTGCCAGCAGTAGCGGGAGCCCATACAATGAGCAGTTCTTC. Protein product: CASSSGSPYNEQFF.

V gene TRBV27 combines with J gene TRBJ2-7, with TRBD2 identical over 10 bases. Germline V gene sequence: CDR1 MNHEY, CDR2 SMNVEV (reference sequence). CDR3 length: 16 residues. Trimming removed 6 bases from V and 2 bases from J; junction bases left unmatched: 10. In nucleotides, the CDR3 is TGTGCCAGCAGCGGGGCAAGCGGGAGGGCTACCTACGAGCAGTACTTC. Protein sequence: CASSGASGRATYEQYF.

CDR3 sequence (DNA): TGTGCCAGCAGGGCGTTGGGACTAGGGGAGCAGTTCTTC. The encoded protein is CASRALGLGEQFF. This sequence joins TRBV28 and TRBJ2-1; 8 positions match TRBD2. CDR3 length: 13 amino acids. The germline V gene encodes CDR1 MDHEN and CDR2 SYDVKM. Germline trimming cut 6 bases from V and 10 bases from J; bases unmatched to any gene: 8.

This clone appeared a few times. The chain is built from TRBV7-5 and TRBJ2-1; whether TRBD2, the table's D call, matches the DNA was not checked. TRBV7-5 is noted as a pseudogene. This CDR3 region has 19 residues. CDR3 sequence (DNA): TGTGCCAGAACCCACCCCCGGGTTTCAGCGGGAGGAGCCTACAATGAGCAGTTCTTC. Amino acids: CARTHPRVSAGGAYNEQFF.

The gene calls are TRBV5-5 and TRBJ1-1; D not resolved. The V end lost 0 bases, the J end lost 1 base, and 4 bases lay between the germline ends. Germline loops: CDR1 SGHKS, CDR2 YYEKEE (reference sequence). The CDR3 length is 13 residues. The CDR3 coding sequence is TGTGCCAGCAGCTTGGGGGGGAACACTGAAGCTTTCTTT. The encoded protein is CASSLGGNTEAFF.

This clone showed up many times. The rearrangement links TRBV7-6 to TRBJ2-6; maybe TRBD1 (6 bases). Germline CDR1 reads SGHVS; CDR2 reads FNYEAQ. Trimming shortened V by 4 bases and J by 2 bases, and 9 bases separated the two germline ends. The CDR3 sequence is 15 residues long. CDR3: CASSYEGAGANVLTF. DNA for the CDR3: TGTGCCAGCAGCTATGAGGGGGCTGGGGCCAACGTCCTGACTTTC.

V usage is TRBV11-2 and J usage is TRBJ2-7, with 8 bases aligning to TRBD2. CDR1 is SGHAT, CDR2 FQNNGV, per germline. V was pared by 3 bases and J by 5 bases, with 6 bases of the junction left unmatched. CDR3 length: 14 amino acids. DNA of the CDR3: TGTGCCAGCAGCTTCGGACTAGCTGGCGACGAGCAGTACTTC. Translated: CASSFGLAGDEQYF. The whole variable domain, remainder taken from reference TRBV11-2 and TRBJ2-7, is EAGVAQSPRYKIIEKRQSVAFWCNPISGHATLYWYQQILGQGPKLLIQFQNNGVVDDSQLPKDRFSAERLKGVDSTLKIQPAKLEDSAVYLCASSFGLAGDEQYFGPGTRLTVT.

The chain has TRBV5-1 and TRBJ2-7; possibly TRBD1 for D (6 bases). Trimming took off 0 bases at V and 3 bases at J, with 25 bases between the two ends. The CDR3 consists of 19 residues. The germline gives CDR1 SGHRS, CDR2 YFSETQ. The CDR3 loop is CASSLGPTGTGQALYEQYF. The CDR3 DNA sequence: TGCGCCAGCAGCTTGGGACCAACAGGGACGGGCCAGGCTCTCTACGAGCAGTACTTC.

On this clone itself: The sample holds other DNA sequences that translate to the same CDR3. For the CDR3, the DNA is TGTGCCAGCAGTTTGGGGGGCGCCTCCTACAATGAGCAGTTCTTC. Protein: CASSLGGASYNEQFF. V usage is TRBV28 and J usage is TRBJ2-1; D could derive from TRBD1 or TRBD2 (6 bases each). V was clipped by 3 bases and J by 0 bases, with 9 bases between them. The CDR3 extends over 15 amino acids. The V gene's germline CDR1 is MDHEN and CDR2 SYDVKM.

The chain links TRBV27 to TRBJ2-5; perhaps TRBD2 as D (6 bases). CDR3 length equals 11 residues. The V and J ends lost 5 bases and 5 bases respectively, with 6 bases between them. Germline CDR1 and CDR2: MNHEY and SMNVEV (reference sequence). The CDR3 nucleotides read TGTGCCAGCAGTCGGGGGGAGACCCAGTACTTC. Amino acid sequence: CASSRGETQYF.

The chain carries TRBV7-6 and TRBJ2-7, with D perhaps matching TRBD2 (6 bases). This CDR3 is 18 amino acids long. V was cut by 0 bases and J by 5 bases, with 23 bases left in between. Germline CDR1 is SGHVS and CDR2 is FNYEAQ. CDR3 bases: TGTGCCAGCAGCTTAGCTAGTCGAGAGTGGGGGGAGAATCACGAGCAGTACTTC. This sequence encodes CASSLASREWGENHEQYF.